This section outlines one T cell receptor (beta chain) sequence together with its context. The data were produced by immunoSEQ multiplex PCR, yet TCRdb's version contains in-frame clones alone and is incomplete. The sample lists approximately 66,000 clones, roughly 90% occurring once. This sample was taken from a study of T cell changes during pregnancy in multiple sclerosis. Germline CDR1 reads MNHEY; CDR2 reads SVGAGI. The CDR3 loop spans 13 amino acids. The V and J ends lost 4 bases and 4 bases respectively, with 8 bases between them. The sequences come from CD8+ T cells from peripheral blood mononuclear cells, collected before pregnancy. This chain joins TRBV6-5 and TRBJ1-3; D not certain. The source of this sequence is a female donor with multiple sclerosis, enrolled in a pregnancy study. CDR3 amino acids: CASSFSEGNTIYF. DNA for the CDR3: TGTGCCAGCAGTTTCTCGGAGGGAAACACCATATATTTT.